These 9 T cell receptor beta chains were all obtained from the same sample, sequenced in a study of PD-1 blockade in classical Hodgkin lymphoma. All patients experienced relapse after autologous stem cell transplantation, and brentuximab vedotin exposure was variable. Here immunoSEQ multiplex PCR was the method, and the copy in TCRdb shows in-frame clones only, minus some. The data contain roughly 100,000 clones, around 89% of them singletons. Sequencing used peripheral blood mononuclear cells (PBMCs), obtained before the second cycle of nivolumab. These receptors all come from a human donor with classical Hodgkin lymphoma.

The V call is TRBV6-1, the J call TRBJ1-1, with D hard to call. CDR1 and CDR2 (germline): MNHNS, SASEGT. The length of the CDR3 is 13 residues. The V end lost 2 bases, the J end lost 7 bases, and 11 bases lay between the germline ends. As DNA, the CDR3 is TGTGCCAGCAGTGAATATTGGTACGGTGAAGCTTTCTTT. It encodes CASSEYWYGEAFF.

This chain uses TRBV7-9 with TRBJ2-7, with 10 positions matching TRBD1. CDR3 length equals 14 residues. The germline gives CDR1 SEHNR, CDR2 FQNEAQ (reference sequence). The J segment lost 6 bases and the V segment lost 6 bases, leaving 8 bases of the junction unmatched. This CDR3 is CASSSDRGTSEQYF. CDR3 in DNA: TGTGCCAGCAGTTCGGACAGGGGGACTAGCGAGCAGTACTTC.

Worth noting for this clone: This CDR3 is also generated by other DNA sequences in the sample. The CDR3: CASSLAGGNQPQHF. The CDR3, as DNA: TGTGCCAGCAGTTTGGCAGGGGGGAATCAGCCCCAGCATTTT. The chain has TRBV27 and TRBJ1-5, with 7 positions matching TRBD1. CDR3 length: 14 amino acids. The V and J ends lost 3 bases and 4 bases, in that order; junction bases with no gene match: 3. The germline gives CDR1 MNHEY, CDR2 SMNVEV (reference sequence).

The J gene is TRBJ2-3, the V gene TRBV30; no definite D call. Germline values: CDR1 GTSNPN, CDR2 SVGIG (reference sequence). Trimming removed 4 bases from V and 3 bases from J, with 17 bases in between. The CDR3 extends over 15 amino acids. Here the CDR3 DNA reads TGTGCCTGGAATATGGGATCCCCGGGTACAGATACGCAGTATTTT. Residues: CAWNMGSPGTDTQYF.

In this sample, this clone turned up once. The chain carries TRBV7-3 and TRBJ2-5, with 8 bases fitting TRBD1. V shed 4 bases and J 5 bases; nucleotides not matched to a gene: 9. The CDR3 totals 15 residues. CDR1 SGHTA and CDR2 FQGTGA come from the germline V gene. CDR3 residues: CASSSPTGGLETQYF. CDR3 bases: TGTGCCAGCAGCTCGCCTACAGGGGGACTCGAGACCCAGTACTTC.

The chain uses TRBV5-6 and TRBJ1-1; D ambiguous. Germline V lookup: CDR1 SGHDT, CDR2 YYEEEE. This CDR3 comprises 11 residues. Trimming left V 4 bases short and J 9 bases short, with 10 bases between. CDR3 residues: CASSLGSKAFF. CDR3 nucleotides: TGTGCCAGCAGCCTGGGTTCGAAAGCTTTCTTT.

This chain connects TRBV6-1 to TRBJ2-4, with D perhaps matching TRBD2 (8 bases). This CDR3 has 17 amino acids. V was cut by 1 base and J by 9 bases, with 22 bases left in between. Germline loops: CDR1 MNHNS, CDR2 SASEGT. CDR3 sequence reads: CASSEVKGAPGGGIQYF. DNA of the CDR3: TGTGCCAGCAGTGAAGTGAAGGGGGCTCCGGGAGGGGGCATTCAGTACTTC.

The chain couples TRBV14 to TRBJ1-2, with D perhaps matching TRBD1 (5 bases). CDR3 size: 17 residues. V was cut by 0 bases and J by 3 bases, with 17 bases left in between. CDR1 is SGHDN, CDR2 FVKESK, per germline. DNA of the CDR3: TGTGCCAGCAGCCAAGAAGGAGGGGTAAAAGTTTACTATGGCTACACCTTC. Translated: CASSQEGGVKVYYGYTF.

V is TRBV15 and J is TRBJ1-1; a weak D match, TRBD1 (5 bases). Trimming pared 0 bases from V and 7 bases from J, leaving 9 bases between. Germline CDR1 reads LNHNV; CDR2 reads YYDKDF (reference sequence). The CDR3 runs 13 residues. The CDR3 is CATSRDPGDEAFF. The CDR3 DNA follows: TGTGCCACCAGCAGAGATCCGGGGGATGAAGCTTTCTTT.